This T cell receptor beta chain was identified during a study of T-cell memory formation after mild COVID-19. The CDR3 is 13 amino acids. The germline gives CDR1 SGHVS, CDR2 FQNEAQ. V gave up 1 base and J gave up 6 bases; unmatched junction bases: 0. Constant-segment-primed 5'RACE gave TCR alpha and TCR beta cDNA libraries with sample barcodes and UMIs. TCRdb analysed the 5' RACE reads with MiXCR anew, one entry per CDR3 protein. The table has roughly 300,000 distinct CDR3 sequences, 15% to 20% seen once; the top ten hold about 23%. Notes on the study in general: Second-wave clones reaching peak frequency on day 37 lacked confirmed SARS-CoV-2 specificity. There was a balanced CD4/CD8 profile in clones contracting day 15 to 85, and later expanders leaned CD4+.

This clonotype was recorded at least ten times. Its antigen is undetermined. Specimen: PBMCs or a T cell subset sorted from them (not recorded which). The genes are TRBV7-8 and TRBJ2-1; TRBD2 matches at 7 bases. The TCR comes from a man younger than 35 who had mild COVID-19 (a few samples of this study predate the infection). Cell type and time point are not known. The CDR3 sequence is CASSLGTSNEQFF. The CDR3 DNA follows: TGTGCCAGCAGCTTAGGGACTAGCAATGAGCAGTTCTTC.